These T cell receptor beta chains were read from a single sample in a study of T cells in Graves' hyperthyroidism and ophthalmopathy. TCRdb reprocessed the multiplex PCR reads with MiXCR, giving one entry per CDR3 protein. The sample yields 240,000 or so distinct CDR3 sequences, less than 20% seen once. Sequences were obtained from blood. These receptors were collected from a woman between 18 and 29 years old with Graves' ophthalmopathy. Each CDR3 is given with its conserved first and last residue. Fields, in order: D gene, clone size, V gene, J gene, CDR3 protein, CDR3 DNA. D genes are given only for firm matches. Clone size, where shown, is once, few, many, or a class for clones that have expanded.

NA	many	TRBV11-3	TRBJ2-2	CASSLDSLRETNTGELFF	TGTGCCAGCAGCTTAGATTCCCTAAGAGAAACGAACACCGGGGAGCTGTTTTTT
NA	many	TRBV20-1	TRBJ2-7	CSATSDYEQYF	TGCAGTGCTACTAGCGATTACGAGCAGTACTTC
NA	once	TRBV30	TRBJ2-5	CASKIRGRVETQYF	TGTGCGTCTAAGATCAGGGGAAGGGTGGAGACCCAGTACTTC
NA	many	TRBV30	TRBJ2-7	CAWTNSYEQYF	TGTGCCTGGACAAATTCCTACGAGCAGTACTTC
TRBD1	few	TRBV15	TRBJ1-2	CATSRGLQGANYGYTF	TGTGCCACCAGCAGAGGTTTACAGGGGGCCAACTATGGCTACACCTTC
NA	many	TRBV18	TRBJ1-1	CASSHGNTEAFF	TGTGCCAGCTCACATGGGAACACTGAAGCTTTCTTT
TRBD1	many	TRBV28	TRBJ2-5	CASRLTGGETQYF	TGTGCCAGCAGGTTGACAGGGGGAGAGACCCAGTACTTC
NA	few	TRBV19	TRBJ1-1	CASSYVGGTEAFF	TGTGCCAGTAGCTATGTCGGCGGCACTGAAGCTTTCTTT
TRBD2	NA	TRBV5-4	TRBJ2-1	CASSSNLVSSGSIYEQFF	TGTGCCAGCAGTTCTAACTTGGTATCTAGCGGGAGTATCTATGAGCAGTTCTTC
NA	many	TRBV19	TRBJ1-2	CASSIEGYGTYGYTF	TGTGCCAGTAGTATAGAAGGGTACGGAACCTATGGCTACACCTTC
NA	many	TRBV11-2	TRBJ1-1	CASSLGPGALNTEAFF	TGTGCCAGCAGCTTAGGCCCCGGGGCGCTGAACACTGAAGCTTTCTTT
TRBD2	many	TRBV10-2	TRBJ2-3	CASSEWLLAGGEDTQYF	TGCGCCAGCAGTGAGTGGTTACTGGCGGGGGGTGAAGATACGCAGTATTTT
TRBD2	NA	TRBV7-9	TRBJ2-1	CASSFILAGAYNEQFF	TGTGCCAGCAGTTTCATCCTAGCGGGCGCCTACAATGAGCAGTTCTTC